This TCR beta chain derives from a study of cytomegalovirus exposure and HLA in healthy donors. Study-wide findings and caveats: Analyses of presence/absence relied on an assumption of roughly uniform sequencing depth across donors.

Turning to this clone: Antigen: not known.

The CDR3 runs to 17 residues. CDR1 MGHRA and CDR2 YSYEKL come from the germline V gene. V was pared by 4 bases and J by 0 bases, with 9 bases of the junction left unmatched. Both 60 Vbeta primers and 13 Jbeta primers went into the PCR. Method: immunoSEQ multiplex PCR; TCRdb's copy keeps in-frame clones and lacks some. The table lists about 38,000 clones, roughly 69% of them singletons, with around 7% in the top ten. The sequence derives from a man aged 25 to 45 in good health and CMV-seronegative. The chain combines TRBV4-1 with TRBJ2-7, with 10 bases that match TRBD2. Specimen: PBMCs. The CDR3 is CASSLSPGLADSYEQYF. In DNA, the CDR3 is TGCGCCAGCAGCCTTTCGCCCGGACTAGCGGACTCCTACGAGCAGTACTTC.